This record looks at one T cell receptor (beta chain) sequence and its context. This specimen belongs to a study of T-cell reconstitution after alpha-beta-depleted transplantation in children. As it was prepared, the TCRbeta library received unique molecular identifiers. TCRdb re-called the PCR reads through MiXCR, storing one row per CDR3 protein. The sample includes around 500,000 distinct CDR3 sequences, 20% to 25% of them seen just once. Source: PBMCs, mostly from graft donor cells, taken 360 days after TCRalphabeta/CD19-depleted stem cell transplant. This TCR derives from a boy less than two years old who had a stem cell transplant for acute myeloid leukemia, so the T cells may come from the graft donor.

The CDR3 region has the DNA TGTGCTACCGGGGCACAGGGGGCGTTTAGTGAGCAGTTCTTC. This codes for CATGAQGAFSEQFF. The chain links TRBV7-2 to TRBJ2-1; TRBD1 matches at 9 bases. CDR1 and CDR2 from the germline V gene are SGHTA and FQGNSA. The CDR3 covers 14 residues.